The rows below give T cell receptor beta chains drawn from one sample of a study of T-cell memory formation after mild COVID-19. TCRdb itself ran the 5' RACE reads through MiXCR, one entry per CDR3 protein. Of 250,000 to 400,000 distinct CDR3 sequences in the sample, roughly an eighth were seen once. Sequenced: PBMCs or a T cell subset sorted from them (not recorded which). The receptors derive from a man aged 18 to 35 who had mild COVID-19 (a few samples of this study predate the infection). Cell type and time point are not known. The CDR3 runs from the conserved cysteine through the conserved F or W. Fields, in order: clone size, D gene, V gene, J gene, CDR3 protein, CDR3 DNA. D genes are given only for firm matches. Clone size is given for some rows only: seen once, a few or many times, or a class if the clone is expanded.

.,TRBD2,TRBV7-2,TRBJ2-7,CASSLETAGGLYEQYF,TGTGCCAGCAGCTTAGAGACCGCGGGGGGGCTCTACGAGCAGTACTTC
.,.,TRBV7-9,TRBJ2-3,CASSSTGRWGTDTQYF,TGTGCCAGCAGCTCGACAGGGAGGTGGGGCACAGATACGCAGTATTTT
.,.,TRBV4-3,TRBJ2-2,CASSPPRHTGELFF,TGCGCCAGCAGCCCCCCTCGGCACACCGGGGAGCTGTTTTTT
.,.,TRBV15,TRBJ1-6,CATSARGNSPLHF,TGTGCCACCAGCGCCAGGGGTAATTCACCCCTCCACTTT
few,.,TRBV30,TRBJ1-2,CAWSGVTGYTF,TGTGCCTGGAGCGGAGTAACTGGCTACACCTTC
many,TRBD1,TRBV5-1,TRBJ2-4,CASRDSENIQYF,TGCGCCAGCCGGGACAGTGAAAACATTCAGTACTTC
few,.,TRBV6-6,TRBJ2-1,CASRSTMSSYNEQFF,TGTGCCAGCAGGTCAACTATGAGCTCCTACAATGAGCAGTTCTTC
many,TRBD1,TRBV11-2,TRBJ1-4,CASSLGQGGEKLFF,TGTGCCAGCAGCTTAGGGCAGGGGGGCGAAAAACTGTTTTTT
.,TRBD1,TRBV7-9,TRBJ1-1,CASSSDRDGRNWVEAFF,TGTGCCAGCAGCTCAGACAGGGACGGGCGCAATTGGGTTGAAGCTTTCTTT
many,.,TRBV6-5,TRBJ1-1,CASSYRTPNTEAFF,TGTGCCAGCAGTTACCGGACACCGAACACTGAAGCTTTCTTT
few,.,TRBV9,TRBJ2-7,CASSVGEGAYEQYF,TGTGCCAGCAGCGTAGGGGAGGGGGCATACGAGCAGTACTTC
few,TRBD1,TRBV5-6,TRBJ2-3,CASSWGQGDTQYF,TGTGCCAGCAGCTGGGGACAGGGAGATACGCAGTATTTT
few,TRBD2,TRBV5-6,TRBJ2-5,CASSLLAEETQYF,TGTGCCAGCAGCTTACTAGCGGAAGAGACCCAGTACTTC
.,.,TRBV11-1,TRBJ2-1,CASSLAPGHGRSDEQFF,TGTGCCAGCAGCTTAGCGCCGGGACACGGGCGTTCAGATGAGCAGTTCTTC
.,.,TRBV6-4,TRBJ1-2,CASSARGGDGYTF,TGTGCCAGCAGTGCCCGAGGGGGGGACGGCTACACCTTC
.,TRBD1,TRBV7-2,TRBJ1-5,CASSLATGQSNQPQHF,TGTGCCAGCAGCTTAGCCACGGGACAGAGCAATCAGCCCCAGCATTTT
few,.,TRBV7-2,TRBJ1-2,CASSPHSVGSNYGYTF,TGTGCCAGCAGCCCACACAGTGTTGGTTCCAACTATGGCTACACCTTC
.,.,TRBV6-2/TRBV6-3,TRBJ2-7,CASSYLGRVRVNEQYF,TGTGCCAGCAGTTACCTTGGCCGGGTGAGAGTGAACGAGCAGTACTTC
.,.,TRBV30,TRBJ2-1,CAWSRPDNEQFF,TGTGCCTGGAGCCGGCCGGACAATGAGCAGTTCTTC
few,TRBD1,TRBV6-2/TRBV6-3,TRBJ2-2,CASSWIQGLGTGELFF,TGTGCCAGCAGTTGGATACAGGGGCTGGGCACCGGGGAGCTGTTTTTT
few,.,TRBV28,TRBJ2-1,CASRRGQFNEQFF,TGTGCCAGCAGACGTGGACAGTTCAATGAGCAGTTCTTC
few,TRBD1,TRBV20-1,TRBJ1-2,CSAATGDYGYTF,TGCAGTGCCGCTACAGGGGACTATGGCTACACCTTC
many,.,TRBV4-2,TRBJ2-3,CASSGGPTDTQYF,TGTGCCAGCAGCGGGGGGCCCACAGATACGCAGTATTTT
few,.,TRBV7-2,TRBJ1-1,CASSFIMALGTEAFF,TGTGCCAGCAGCTTTATAATGGCCCTGGGTACTGAAGCTTTCTTT
.,TRBD2,TRBV5-1,TRBJ2-1,CASSREGQGNYNEQFF,TGCGCCAGCAGCCGGGAGGGTCAGGGGAATTACAATGAGCAGTTCTTC
few,.,TRBV5-1,TRBJ2-3,CASSLGTDTDTQYF,TGCGCCAGCAGCTTGGGGACGGACACAGATACGCAGTATTTT
.,.,TRBV4-3,TRBJ2-7,CASSQAPDSYEQYF,TGCGCCAGCAGCCAAGCTCCCGACAGCTACGAGCAGTACTTC
.,.,TRBV29-1,TRBJ1-5,CSVGGISNQPQHF,TGCAGCGTTGGGGGTATTAGCAATCAGCCCCAGCATTTT
.,.,TRBV29-1,TRBJ2-2,CSVFATGTGELFF,TGCAGCGTTTTCGCAACTGGCACCGGGGAGCTGTTTTTT
.,TRBD1,TRBV10-3,TRBJ2-5,CAIRTGTGEETQYF,TGTGCCATCAGGACCGGGACAGGAGAAGAGACCCAGTACTTC
.,.,TRBV3-1,TRBJ2-4,CASSQDHGNIQYF,TGTGCCAGCAGCCAAGATCACGGAAACATTCAGTACTTC